The 5 T cell receptor beta chains given below trace back to one sample, sequenced in a study of cytomegalovirus exposure and HLA in healthy donors. PCR used 60 Vbeta primers and 13 Jbeta primers. TCRdb keeps only in-frame clones here, not all; method: immunoSEQ multiplex PCR. The table shows about 160,000 clones, with about 75% occurring only once. Source material: PBMCs. The receptors originated from a woman aged 45-60 years in good health and CMV-seropositive.

The chain has TRBV7-2 and TRBJ2-7, with a weak D call TRBD1 (8 bases). The CDR3 covers 16 residues. The V end was cut by 5 bases, the J end by 2 bases, with 19 bases between. Germline assignment: CDR1 SGHTA and CDR2 FQGNSA. Here the CDR3 reads CASSTGGTGGTYEQYF. The CDR3 DNA reads as TGTGCCAGCAGCACCGGGGGGACAGGAGGGACCTACGAGCAGTACTTC.

The chain recombines TRBV6-1 with TRBJ1-1, with a weak D call TRBD1 (5 bases). Between the trimmed V and J ends, which lost 7 bases and 4 bases, there was a span of 7 bases. CDR1 is MNHNS, CDR2 SASEGT, per germline. The CDR3 loop spans 11 amino acids. CDR3 coding DNA: TGTGCCAGCACAGGGTCCACTGAAGCTTTCTTT. It yields the protein CASTGSTEAFF.

The chain combines TRBV7-3 with TRBJ2-2; a possible D gene is TRBD1 (7 bases). The germline V gene has CDR1 SGHTA and CDR2 FQGTGA. This CDR3 is 17 amino acids long. The ends were cut back, 0 bases at V and 6 bases at J, with 17 bases in the middle. The CDR3 nucleotides are TGTGCCAGCAGCTTAACCGGAGGGACAGTGATCCCCGGGGAGCTGTTTTTT. This translates into CASSLTGGTVIPGELFF. The entire variable domain, with the rest obtained from reference TRBV7-3 and TRBJ2-2, is as follows: GAGVSQTPSNKVTEKGKYVELRCDPISGHTALYWYRQSLGQGPEFLIYFQGTGAADDSGLPNDRFFAVRPEGSVSTLKIQRTERGDSAVYLCASSLTGGTVIPGELFFGEGSRLTVL.

This clone has more than one count but fewer than ten. V usage is TRBV5-1 and J usage is TRBJ2-5; D is possibly TRBD2 (7 bases). Between the trimmed V and J ends, which lost 0 bases and 2 bases, there was a span of 11 bases. The CDR3 is 15 amino acids. Germline V CDR1 and CDR2: SGHRS, YFSETQ. The CDR3 DNA sequence: TGCGCCAGCAGCTTGGAGGGGGGACTACAAGAGACCCAGTACTTC. Translating it yields CASSLEGGLQETQYF.

The chain links TRBV2 to TRBJ1-5; D remains ambiguous. CDR1 is SNHLY and CDR2 is FYNNEI in the germline V gene. The ends were cut back, 6 bases at V and 4 bases at J, with 13 bases in the middle. The CDR3 spans 14 residues. The CDR3 reads CASRAADWNQPQHF. In DNA form, the CDR3 reads TGTGCCAGCAGGGCGGCCGACTGGAATCAGCCCCAGCATTTT.